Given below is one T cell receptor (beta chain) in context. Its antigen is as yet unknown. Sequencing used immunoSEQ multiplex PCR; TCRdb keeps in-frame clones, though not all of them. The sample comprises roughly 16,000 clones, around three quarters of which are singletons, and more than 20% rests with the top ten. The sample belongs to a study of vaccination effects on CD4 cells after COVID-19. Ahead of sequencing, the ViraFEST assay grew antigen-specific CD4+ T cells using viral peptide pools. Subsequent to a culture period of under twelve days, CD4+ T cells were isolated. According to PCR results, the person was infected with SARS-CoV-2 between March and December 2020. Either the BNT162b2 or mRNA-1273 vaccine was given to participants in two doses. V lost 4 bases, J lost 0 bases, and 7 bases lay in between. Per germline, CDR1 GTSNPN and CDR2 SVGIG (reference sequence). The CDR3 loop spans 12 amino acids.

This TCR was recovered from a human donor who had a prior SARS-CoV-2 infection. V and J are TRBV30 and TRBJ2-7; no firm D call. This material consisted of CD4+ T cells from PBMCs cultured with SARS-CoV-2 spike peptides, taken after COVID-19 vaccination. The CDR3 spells CAWKSNSYEQYF. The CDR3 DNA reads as TGTGCCTGGAAGTCTAACTCCTACGAGCAGTACTTC. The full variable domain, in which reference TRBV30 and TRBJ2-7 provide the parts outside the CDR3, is SQTIHQWPATLVQPVGSPLSLECTVEGTSNPNLYWYRQAAGRGLQLLFYSVGIGQISSEVPQNLSASRPQDRQFILSSKKLLLSDSGFYLCAWKSNSYEQYFGPGTRLTVT.